This TCR beta chain was sequenced in a study of blood T cell repertoires in COVID-19. Study information: T cells, B-cell-depleted T cells, or PBMCs supplied cDNA or gDNA.

All recovered Cohort 3 donors got two negative PCRs, got clearance, or saw symptom resolution. The trim removed 2 bases at V and 6 bases at J, leaving 3 bases unmatched. Germline lookup yields CDR1 SGHNT and CDR2 YYREEE (reference sequence). This CDR3 is 13 amino acids long. The assay was immunoSEQ multiplex PCR, and TCRdb's table has in-frame clones only and misses some. The profile shows some 350,000 clones, around 87% of them singletons. The chain couples TRBV5-4 to TRBJ1-2; TRBD1 aligns across 8 bases. The sequenced sample consisted of PBMCs or T cells enriched from blood (not recorded which). The receptor comes from a woman aged 25-40 years who had recovered from COVID-19. DNA of the CDR3: TGTGCCAGCAGCTTCCAGGGGGCGCATGGCTACACCTTC. This translates into CASSFQGAHGYTF.